Below are 15 T cell receptor beta chains sequenced from a single sample in a study of T cell clonality in common variable immunodeficiency. The assay was immunoSEQ multiplex PCR, and TCRdb's table has in-frame clones only and misses some. Singletons are absent from the sample, which has more than 65,000 clones. Sequenced material: peripheral blood mononuclear cells. The receptor set was obtained from a person aged 18 to 70 in good health.

This clone was recorded many times. The CDR3 end is not reached by the read, which stops 3 residues before it; the germline J gene fills it in. The rearrangement uses TRBV28 and TRBJ2-7; a possible D gene is TRBD2 (6 bases). The ends were cut back, 8 bases at V and 6 bases at J, with 14 bases in the middle. The CDR3 runs 12 residues. Germline V gene data show CDR1 as MDHEN and CDR2 as SYDVKM. The CDR3 spells CASFGGTGEQYF. The covered CDR3 bases are TGTGCCAGCTTCGGGGGTACGGGCGAG.

This clone was picked up many times. The read is 3 residues too short to cover the CDR3 end, so that end is filled in from the germline J gene. The V call is TRBV20-1, the J call TRBJ1-4; 8 nucleotides line up with TRBD1. From germline, CDR1 is DFQATT and CDR2 SNEGSKA (reference sequence). V lost 2 bases to trimming and J lost 7 bases; unmatched junction nucleotides: 6. The CDR3 is 14 amino acids. CDR3 bases read: TGCAGTGCTAGACTGGACAGGGCGGGTGAAAAA. Translating gives CSARLDRAGEK. The full CDR3 is CSARLDRAGEKLFF.

This clone was observed at least ten times. The CDR3 goes on 3 residues after the read ends, and that part is filled in from the germline J gene. The V gene is TRBV3-1 (or the pseudogene TRBV3-2), the J gene TRBJ2-3, with TRBD2 identical over 13 bases. Germline values: CDR1 LGHDT, CDR2 YNNKEL (reference sequence). This CDR3 contains 17 residues. V was pared by 0 bases and J by 4 bases, with 4 bases of the junction left unmatched. This CDR3 reads CASSQDSTSGRSDTQYF. The sequenced part of the CDR3 DNA is TGTGCCAGCAGCCAAGATTCGACTAGCGGGAGGTCAGATACG.

At least ten counts were recorded for this clone. The read finishes 3 residues shy of the CDR3 end, and the germline J gene is used to complete it. The genes are TRBV6-2 or TRBV6-3 and TRBJ1-1, with D uncertain. There are 15 residues in the CDR3. V was trimmed by 6 bases and J by 0 bases, leaving 14 bases between them. Germline V lookup: CDR1 MNHEY, CDR2 SVGEGT. The CDR3 here is CASSHSGVMNTEAFF. Incomplete CDR3 DNA: TGTGCCAGCAGCCACTCAGGCGTGATGAACACTGAA.

At least ten counts were recorded for this clone. The CDR3 is cut off 3 residues early in the read; its end comes from the germline J gene. V is TRBV18 and J is TRBJ2-4; 9 positions match TRBD2. The germline gives CDR1 KGHSH, CDR2 LQKENI. The V segment lost 3 bases and the J segment 1 base; nucleotides outside the gene matches: 19. The CDR3 is made up of 21 amino acids. CDR3 loop: CASSPFTGAAGGPLAKNIQYF. The sequenced part of the CDR3 DNA is TGTGCCAGCTCACCCTTCACCGGTGCGGCGGGAGGGCCGCTCGCCAAAAACATT.

This clone was observed at least ten times. The read ends 3 residues before the CDR3 terminus; that terminus is restored from the germline J gene. V usage is TRBV19 and J usage is TRBJ2-5; D not resolved. Germline lookup yields CDR1 LNHDA and CDR2 SQIVND (reference sequence). V lost 1 base and J 5 bases, leaving 14 bases between the germline ends. The CDR3 extends over 15 amino acids. Partial CDR3 DNA: TGTGCCAGTAGTATAGGTCTAACAAGGGCGGAGACC. Protein product: CASSIGLTRAET. The entire CDR3 protein is CASSIGLTRAETQYF.

This clone was recorded many times. The read ends 3 residues early relative to the CDR3; the germline J gene fills the gap. This sequence joins TRBV20-1 and TRBJ2-5; unclear D gene. The germline CDR1 and CDR2 sequences are DFQATT and SNEGSKA (reference sequence). This CDR3 is built from 13 residues. Trimming removed 6 bases at V and 1 base at J, with 12 bases between. Partial CDR3 DNA: TGCAGTGCGCCGGGTGAAGTCCAAGAGACC. It encodes CSAPGEVQET. The complete CDR3 reads CSAPGEVQETQYF.

Sample share makes this clone medium-sized. The read stops 3 residues short of the end of the CDR3; the missing end is completed from the germline J gene. Other DNA sequences of this sample code for an identical CDR3. The chain combines TRBV19 with TRBJ2-2, with D unclear. Trimming left V 5 bases short and J 5 bases short, with 6 bases between. Germline loops: CDR1 LNHDA, CDR2 SQIVND (reference sequence). The CDR3 is 12 amino acids. The part of the CDR3 DNA that was read is TGTGCCAGTAGTTTAGCAACCGGGGAG. This codes for CASSLATGE. In full, the CDR3 is CASSLATGELFF.

This clone has at least ten counts. The sequenced fragment ends 3 residues before the CDR3 boundary, so the rest is inferred from the germline J gene. This chain links TRBV20-1 with TRBJ1-1, with 8 positions matching TRBD1. Per the germline V gene, CDR1 is DFQATT and CDR2 is SNEGSKA (reference sequence). This CDR3 spans 15 amino acids. Trimming removed 3 bases from V and 7 bases from J; junction bases left unmatched: 13. The CDR3 bases that were read are TGCAGTGCTAGCTTGACCGGACAGGGAGAGTTTGAA. It codes for CSASLTGQGEFE. The entire CDR3 is CSASLTGQGEFEAFF.

This clone was found many times. The read falls 3 residues short of the CDR3 end, and the missing part is taken from the germline J gene. The chain recombines TRBV29-1 with TRBJ2-1, with TRBD2 matching 14 bases. The CDR3 is made up of 17 amino acids. V was clipped by 0 bases and J by 7 bases; unmatched bases: 8. Germline V lookup: CDR1 SQVTM, CDR2 ANQGSEA. Here the CDR3 reads CSVEDRETSGRGNEQFF. The CDR3 DNA, read in part, is TGCAGCGTTGAAGATCGCGAGACTAGCGGGAGGGGGAATGAG.

This clone was recorded at least ten times. Coverage ceases 3 residues before the CDR3 finishes, and the germline J gene fills in the end. The chain joins TRBV12-3 or TRBV12-4 to TRBJ2-1; perhaps TRBD2 as D (5 bases). Trimming took 6 bases from V and 9 from J, leaving 15 bases between them. This CDR3 is built from 13 residues. CDR3 bases read: TGTGCCAGCAGAGGCGGGTTAACCGCTGAG. Translating gives CASRGGLTAE. The full CDR3 reads CASRGGLTAEQFF.

There are many counts of this clone. The read falls 3 residues short of the CDR3 end, and the missing part is taken from the germline J gene. The chain recombines TRBV7-7 with TRBJ2-7, with D perhaps TRBD1 (6 bases). Germline CDR1 is SSHAT and CDR2 is FNYEAQ (reference sequence). The CDR3 has 17 residues. CDR3 amino acids: CASRVMKDRLDRYEQYF. The part of the CDR3 DNA that was read is TGTGCTAGCCGCGTTATGAAGGACAGACTTGACAGGTACGAG.

In its sample, this clone was seen many times. The read is 3 residues too short to cover the CDR3 end, so that end is filled in from the germline J gene. The rearrangement links TRBV9 to TRBJ2-1; TRBD2 might be the D (6 bases). Trimming took 4 bases from V and 5 from J, leaving 16 bases between them. Germline V gene sequence: CDR1 SGDLS, CDR2 YYNGEE. The CDR3 has 15 residues. This chain's CDR3 is CASSLTGTANNEQFF. The sequenced part of the CDR3 DNA is TGTGCCAGCAGCTTAACCGGGACTGCCAACAATGAG.

Many counts were recorded for this clone. The CDR3 extends 3 residues past the end of the read, so its final part is completed from the germline J gene. The V gene is TRBV20-1, the J gene TRBJ1-5; weak D call: TRBD1 (6 bases). From germline, CDR1 is DFQATT and CDR2 SNEGSKA (reference sequence). This CDR3 comprises 14 residues. V lost 5 bases to trimming and J lost 5 bases, with 16 bases between them. The CDR3 DNA, read in part, is TGCAGTGCTGTAAACACAGGGTACGATCAGCCC. Translating gives CSAVNTGYDQP. The entire CDR3 protein is CSAVNTGYDQPQHF.

This clone was counted at least ten times. The CDR3 is cut off 3 residues early in the read; its end comes from the germline J gene. The genes are TRBV15 and TRBJ2-7; 7 nucleotides line up with TRBD1. The CDR3 is made up of 14 amino acids. V lost 10 bases to trimming and J lost 0 bases; unmatched junction nucleotides: 9. Germline V gives CDR1 LNHNV, CDR2 YYDKDF (reference sequence). Partial CDR3 DNA: TGTGCCATCAGTCCAGGGGGAAGCTCCTACGAG. Its translation: CAISPGGSSYE. Given in full, the CDR3 is CAISPGGSSYEQYF.